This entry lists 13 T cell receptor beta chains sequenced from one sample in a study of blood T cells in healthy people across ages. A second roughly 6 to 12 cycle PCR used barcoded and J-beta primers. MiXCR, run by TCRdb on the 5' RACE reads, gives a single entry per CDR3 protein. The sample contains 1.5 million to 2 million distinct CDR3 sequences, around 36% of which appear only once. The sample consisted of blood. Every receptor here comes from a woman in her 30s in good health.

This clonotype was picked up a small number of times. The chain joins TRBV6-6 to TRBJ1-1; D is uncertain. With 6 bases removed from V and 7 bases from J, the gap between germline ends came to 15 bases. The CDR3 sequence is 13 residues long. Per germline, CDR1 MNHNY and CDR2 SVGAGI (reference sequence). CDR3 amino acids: CASRNVDNGEAFF. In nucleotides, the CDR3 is TGTGCCAGCAGGAACGTAGACAATGGTGAAGCTTTCTTT.

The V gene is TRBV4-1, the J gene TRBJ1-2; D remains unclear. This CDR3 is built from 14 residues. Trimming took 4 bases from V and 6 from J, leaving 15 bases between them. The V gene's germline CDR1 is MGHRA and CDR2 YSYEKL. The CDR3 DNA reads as TGCGCCAGCAGCCTAAACCCCGCGACCAATGGCTACACCTTC. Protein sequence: CASSLNPATNGYTF.

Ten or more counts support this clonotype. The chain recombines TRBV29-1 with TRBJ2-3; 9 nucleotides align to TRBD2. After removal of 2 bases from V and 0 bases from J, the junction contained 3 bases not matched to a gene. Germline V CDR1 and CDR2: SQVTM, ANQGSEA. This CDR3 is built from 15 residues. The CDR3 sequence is CSVETTSGSTDTQYF. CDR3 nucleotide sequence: TGCAGCGTTGAAACTACTAGCGGGAGCACAGATACGCAGTATTTT.

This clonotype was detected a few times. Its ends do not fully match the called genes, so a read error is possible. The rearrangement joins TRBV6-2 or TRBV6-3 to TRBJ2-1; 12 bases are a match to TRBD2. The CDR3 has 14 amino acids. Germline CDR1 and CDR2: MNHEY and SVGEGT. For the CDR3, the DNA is TGTACCAGCCGCCCTAGCGGGGGGGCCTGGGAGCAGTTCTTC. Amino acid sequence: CTSRPSGGAWEQFF.

CDR3 DNA sequence: TGTGCCAGCAGCTTTGGGACTAGCGGGGGCCTCTTCGGTAAGCAGTTCTTC. The encoded protein is CASSFGTSGGLFGKQFF. This chain connects TRBV7-2 to TRBJ2-1; 14 nucleotides agree with TRBD2. Germline CDR1 and CDR2: SGHTA and FQGNSA. V lost 3 bases, J lost 11 bases, and 12 bases stayed unmatched. This CDR3 has 17 amino acids.

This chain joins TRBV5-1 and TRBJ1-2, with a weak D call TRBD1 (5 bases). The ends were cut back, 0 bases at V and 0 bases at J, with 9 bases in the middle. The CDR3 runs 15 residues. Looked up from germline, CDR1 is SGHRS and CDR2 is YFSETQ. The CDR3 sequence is CASSLDWDPNYGYTF. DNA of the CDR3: TGCGCCAGCAGCTTGGACTGGGACCCTAACTATGGCTACACCTTC.

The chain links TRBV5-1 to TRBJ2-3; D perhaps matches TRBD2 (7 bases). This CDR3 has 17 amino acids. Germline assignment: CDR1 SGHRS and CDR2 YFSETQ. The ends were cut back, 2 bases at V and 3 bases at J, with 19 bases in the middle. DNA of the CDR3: TGCGCCAGCAGCTTACGTCCTAGCGGAGGGGGGACAGATACGCAGTATTTT. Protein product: CASSLRPSGGGTDTQYF.

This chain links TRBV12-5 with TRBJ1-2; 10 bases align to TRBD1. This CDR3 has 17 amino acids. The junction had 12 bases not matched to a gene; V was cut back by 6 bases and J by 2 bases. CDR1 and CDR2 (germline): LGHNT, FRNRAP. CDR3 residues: CASGPSRQGASNYGYTF. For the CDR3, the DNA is TGTGCTAGTGGCCCTTCCCGACAGGGGGCTTCGAACTATGGCTACACCTTC.

This CDR3 reads CSALSSGRGDTGELFF. The CDR3 nucleotides are TGCAGTGCCTTATCCAGCGGGAGGGGTGACACCGGGGAGCTGTTTTTT. The V call is TRBV20-1, the J call TRBJ2-2; 10 bases agree with TRBD2. Germline V gene sequence: CDR1 DFQATT, CDR2 SNEGSKA (reference sequence). CDR3 length: 16 residues. Trimming cost V 6 bases and J 3 bases; bases outside gene matches: 10.

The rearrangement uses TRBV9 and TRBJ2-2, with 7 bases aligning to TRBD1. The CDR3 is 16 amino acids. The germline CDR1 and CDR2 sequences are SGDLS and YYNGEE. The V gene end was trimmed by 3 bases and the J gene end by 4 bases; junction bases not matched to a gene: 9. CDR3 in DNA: TGTGCCAGCAGCGCAAGGACAGGCCATACCACCGGGGAGCTGTTTTTT. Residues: CASSARTGHTTGELFF.

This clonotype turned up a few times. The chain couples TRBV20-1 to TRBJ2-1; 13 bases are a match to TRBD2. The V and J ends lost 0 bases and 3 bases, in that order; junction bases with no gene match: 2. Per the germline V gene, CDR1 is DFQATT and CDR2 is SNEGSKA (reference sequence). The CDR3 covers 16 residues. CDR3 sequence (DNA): TGCAGTGCTAGAGACCGGACTAGCGGGAGCTACAATGAGCAGTTCTTC. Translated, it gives CSARDRTSGSYNEQFF.

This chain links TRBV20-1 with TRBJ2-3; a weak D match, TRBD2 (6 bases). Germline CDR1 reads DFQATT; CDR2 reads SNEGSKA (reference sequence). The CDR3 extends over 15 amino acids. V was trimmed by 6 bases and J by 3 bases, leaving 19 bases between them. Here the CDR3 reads CSASGDSSRTDTQYF. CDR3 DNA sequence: TGCAGTGCATCCGGGGACTCCTCTAGAACAGATACGCAGTATTTT.

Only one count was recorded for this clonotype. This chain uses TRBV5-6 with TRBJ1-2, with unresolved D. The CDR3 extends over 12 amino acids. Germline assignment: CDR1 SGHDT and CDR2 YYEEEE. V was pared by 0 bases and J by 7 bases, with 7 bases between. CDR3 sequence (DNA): TGTGCCAGCAGCTTGGTTTCCGCTGGCTACACCTTC. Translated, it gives CASSLVSAGYTF.